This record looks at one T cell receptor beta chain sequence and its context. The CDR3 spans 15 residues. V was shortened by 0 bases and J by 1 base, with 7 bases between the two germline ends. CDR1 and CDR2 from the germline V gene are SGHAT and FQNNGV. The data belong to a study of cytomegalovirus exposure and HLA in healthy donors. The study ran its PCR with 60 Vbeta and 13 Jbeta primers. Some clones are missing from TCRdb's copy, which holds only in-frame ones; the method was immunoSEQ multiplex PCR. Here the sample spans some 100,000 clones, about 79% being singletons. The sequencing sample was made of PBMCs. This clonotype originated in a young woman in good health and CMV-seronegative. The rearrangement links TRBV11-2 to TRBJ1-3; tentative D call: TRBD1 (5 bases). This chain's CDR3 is CASSLDRASGNTIYF. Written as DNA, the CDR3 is TGTGCCAGCAGCTTAGACAGGGCATCTGGAAACACCATATATTTT.